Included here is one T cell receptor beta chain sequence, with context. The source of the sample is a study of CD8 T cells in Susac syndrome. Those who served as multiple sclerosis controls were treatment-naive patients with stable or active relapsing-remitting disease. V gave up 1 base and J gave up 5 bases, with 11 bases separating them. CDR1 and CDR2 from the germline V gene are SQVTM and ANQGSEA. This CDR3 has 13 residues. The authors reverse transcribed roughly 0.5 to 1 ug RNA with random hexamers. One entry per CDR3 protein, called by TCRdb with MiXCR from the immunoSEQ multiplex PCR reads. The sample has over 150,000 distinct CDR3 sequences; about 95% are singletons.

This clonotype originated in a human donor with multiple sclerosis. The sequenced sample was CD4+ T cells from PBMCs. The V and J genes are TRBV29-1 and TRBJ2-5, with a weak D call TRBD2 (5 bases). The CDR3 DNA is TGCAGCGTTGAAGGAGGGCCGGGGGAGACCCAGTACTTC. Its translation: CSVEGGPGETQYF. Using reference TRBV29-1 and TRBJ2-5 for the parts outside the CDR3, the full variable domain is SAVISQKPSRDICQRGTSLTIQCQVDSQVTMMFWYRQQPGQSLTLIATANQGSEATYESGFVIDKFPISRPNLTFSTLTVSNMSPEDSSIYLCSVEGGPGETQYFGPGTRLLVL.